The 3 T cell receptor beta chains presented below share a single source sample, sequenced in a study of a mutant IDH1 vaccine in newly diagnosed glioma. Described time point: baseline, week 1 (first vaccination visit). The treatment: pre-vaccination baseline after standard-of-care therapy. The table came from immunoSEQ multiplex PCR; TCRdb's copy has only in-frame clones and leaves some out. The repertoire holds about 92,000 clones, with roughly 80% as singletons. This specimen consisted of PBMCs, obtained from a glioma patient treated with radiotherapy, temozolomide or both. The receptors were sampled from a woman in her forties or fifties with glioma.

The J gene is TRBJ2-3, the V gene TRBV4-1, with 10 positions matching TRBD1. There are 16 residues in the CDR3. Germline V CDR1 and CDR2: MGHRA, YSYEKL. V was clipped by 2 bases and J by 6 bases; unmatched bases: 8. The CDR3 DNA is TGCGCCAGCAGCCAAAGACAGGGGGCGCGGCTGGATACGCAGTATTTT. Protein sequence: CASSQRQGARLDTQYF.

The chain has TRBV19 and TRBJ2-3; D ambiguous. V lost 7 bases and J 1 base, leaving 12 bases between the germline ends. CDR1 and CDR2 (germline): LNHDA, SQIVND (reference sequence). The CDR3 contains 14 residues. The CDR3 is CASTPQLGTDTQYF. CDR3 coding DNA: TGTGCCAGTACCCCGCAGCTTGGCACAGATACGCAGTATTTT.

CDR3 sequence reads: CSVEGGGGGDEQYF. CDR3 bases: TGCAGCGTTGAAGGGGGGGGAGGAGGGGACGAGCAGTACTTC. This rearrangement joins TRBV29-1 to TRBJ2-7; 7 positions agree with TRBD2. The CDR3 extends over 14 amino acids. V lost 1 base to trimming and J lost 5 bases; unmatched junction nucleotides: 8. Germline V gene lookup returns CDR1 SQVTM and CDR2 ANQGSEA.